Below, one T cell receptor (beta chain) is given with its context. Its antigen remains unidentified. The source of the sample is a study of shared clonotypes between healthy human individuals. Study results and caveats: Shared across a handful of donors were around 5% of the naive CD4 clonotypes.

Sequencing was at deep level. Sorted subsets were amplified in replicate PCRs using about 200 ng DNA, around 30,000 T cell genomes. As originally analysed: Because ImmunoSEQ provided only junction sequences with no quality scores, the filtering differed. Here immunoSEQ multiplex PCR was the method, and the copy in TCRdb shows in-frame clones only, minus some. The V and J calls and clone size come from that table; D and trimming were worked out from the DNA. This table has over a million clones, approximately 98.5% appearing once. This CDR3 is built from 16 residues. The junction had 3 bases not matched to a gene; V was cut back by 1 base and J by 2 bases. The germline V gene has CDR1 SGHDT and CDR2 YYEEEE.

Source material: naive CD4+ T cells sorted from blood. The subset is: CD45RA+ positively selected. J is TRBJ1-5 and V is TRBV5-6; TRBD1 agrees at 10 bases. This receptor was identified in a man aged 25 to 45 in good health. CDR3 coding DNA: TGTGCCAGCAGCTTGAGGGACAGGGGTGGCAATCAGCCCCAGCATTTT. Protein product: CASSLRDRGGNQPQHF.